This T cell receptor (beta chain) was sequenced for a study of T cell responses to AZD1222 COVID-19 vaccine. General study results and limits: Spike-specific TCR repertoires showed rising breadth and depth after two AZD1222 doses. There were mostly white British donors and more females than males, and clonal diversity was possibly underestimated.

Germline CDR1 and CDR2: SGHRS and YFSETQ. With 3 bases removed from V and 4 bases from J, the gap between germline ends came to 14 bases. This CDR3 comprises 14 residues. This clone was found a few times. Its specificity is not known. The protocol was immunoSEQ multiplex PCR, while the TCRdb copy is restricted to in-frame clones and leaves out a portion. The sample includes 150,000 or so clones, more than 75% of them seen just once. The chain joins TRBV5-1 to TRBJ2-7, with D hard to call. The TCR sequence derives from an adult in good health. The sample here was peripheral blood, taken on day 0 of AZD1222 vaccination. CDR3 bases: TGCGCCAGCAGCTCGACGTACCCTCTGTACGAGCAGTACTTC. Its translation is CASSSTYPLYEQYF.